This T cell receptor beta chain was sequenced during a study of Ad26.COV2.S vaccination and SARS-CoV-2 variants (dated by TCRdb to about 2021). Background for the entire study: Donors in the vaccine arm were drawn from COV1001, a phase I-IIa trial of Ad26.COV2.S in healthy adults that was multicentre, randomized, double-blind and placebo-controlled. Investigators did not know the trial group allocation while performing experiments and assessing outcomes. Dosing of Ad26.COV2.S was intramuscular, at either 5x10^10 or 1x10^11 viral particles, delivered as one shot or as two shots spaced 56 days apart. The specificity and breadth of SARS-CoV-2-reactive T cell receptors after Ad26.COV2.S vaccination were assessed by TCRbeta repertoire sequencing. A total of approximately 30 samples were included in the TCR-sequenced set, comprising 19 Ad26.COV2.S vaccine recipients, 5 placebo recipients and 8 SARS-CoV-2 convalescent individuals. Trial participants were randomized into five groups of five, in which low-dose or high-dose Ad26.COV2.S was given once or twice, or placebo was given on both occasions.

About this clone itself: This clone's antigen is unknown. No quality values exist for individual bases; no much larger clone is one base distant.

Points the paper makes about the study in general: Vaccine and placebo recipients had similar non-spike TCR breadth, a finding consistent with the vaccine containing only spike. The authors noted that the TCR breadth and depth analyses may have underestimated total T cell responses. Spike-specific TCR breadth was higher in Ad26.COV2.S recipients than in placebo recipients (P = 0.0014). The study was not powered to compare responses between vaccine doses or regimens. After vaccination, spike-specific CD8+ and CD4+ T cell responses were reported to show substantial breadth.

The immunoSEQ Assay was used to sequence TCRbeta CDR3 regions. After extraction, genomic DNA underwent amplification by bias-controlled multiplex PCR, followed by high-throughput sequencing. The study's processing was this. To quantify the absolute abundance of each unique TCRbeta CDR3 region, sequences were collapsed and filtered. T cell fraction was estimated by normalizing TCRbeta template counts to usable DNA, with usable DNA measured through amplification of reference genes found in all nucleated cells. Repertoire TCRs were annotated as SARS-CoV-2-specific when V gene, CDR3 amino acid sequence and J gene were exactly matched to a known reactive TCR set. The reference SARS-CoV-2 TCR set came from MIRA and was filtered for enrichment in COVID-19-positive ImmuneCODE repertoires, removing public or cross-reactive TCRs. Using the MIRA antigens, annotated TCRs were further analysed by specific ORF or by position within an ORF. Breadth was defined as annotated unique rearrangements over total unique productive rearrangements; depth was the summed frequency of those rearrangements. TCR breadth was compared between groups using two-sided Wilcoxon rank-sum tests. What TCRdb holds here is the immuneACCESS table cut down to in-frame rearrangements. Part of the clones is not present; checked against another copy, under half of the missing clones reflect an unresolved V gene, and the others are unexplained. From that table come the V and J calls and clone size; the DNA was used to work out D and trimming. The sample table lists a few hundred thousand clones, 83% of them with a count of one. 7% to 9.5% of the sample comes from the top ten.

The label giving this sample's treatment or condition can be read as: some 20 received Ad26.COV2.S at low or high dose, single or two shots; five or six received placebo; per-sample allocation not given. Repertoires of vaccine and placebo recipients were sequenced from samples taken on day 63 after the first injection. Between 29 July and 7 August 2020, Cohort 1b enrolled about 27 adults aged 18-55 years at one site in Boston, USA. Ad26.COV2.S was a replication-incompetent adenovirus type 26 vector expressing a prefusion-stabilized SARS-CoV-2 spike protein from the original Wuhan strain. The CDR3 holds 12 amino acids from the cysteine to the phenylalanine. Only the CDR3 region is kept as DNA, spanning 36 bases read in frame from base 1. Trimming takes 8 bases from V and 8 bases from J, and the germline ends sit 15 bases apart. CDR1 and CDR2, per the germline V gene, are SNHLY and FYNNEI.

In this chain, TRBV2 is recombined with TRBJ1-2, with the D gene not confidently named. The sequence derives from a person between 18 and 60 years old who received the Ad26.COV2.S COVID-19 vaccine or a placebo. This specimen consisted of peripheral blood, obtained in a trial of Ad26.COV2.S vaccine versus placebo. This receptor has the CDR3 CASPSEGGGYTF. The DNA sequence is as follows: TGTGCCAGCCCGAGTGAGGGCGGGGGCTACACCTTC.